This entry is about one TCR beta chain. Using immunoSEQ multiplex PCR, the repertoire was profiled, and TCRdb retains in-frame clones only, with some absent. The sample contains 150,000 to 200,000 clones, roughly 79% of which appear only once. This entry is derived from a study of blood T cell repertoires in COVID-19. CDR3 size: 14 residues. V lost 4 bases, J lost 5 bases, and 15 bases lay in between. The germline V gene encodes CDR1 SGDLS and CDR2 YYNGEE. The sample consisted of peripheral blood. The receptor comes from a man between 60 and 70 years old with active or convalescent COVID-19. V is TRBV9 and J is TRBJ2-5; tentatively, D is TRBD2 (5 bases). CDR3 region: CASSPSTRWETQYF. The CDR3 DNA follows: TGTGCCAGCAGCCCTAGTACTAGATGGGAGACCCAGTACTTC.